This TCR beta chain was profiled in a study of T cells in Graves' hyperthyroidism and ophthalmopathy. Amplification yielded TCR beta CDR3 regions, with RNA transcripts as the source. The primer set for the first-round RT-PCR of the TCR CDR3 was HTBI. One entry per CDR3 protein results from TCRdb running MiXCR on the multiplex PCR reads. The top ten clones hold just under 25% of a sample with 300,000 to 350,000 distinct CDR3 sequences, approximately 14% of them seen once. This clonotype appeared many times. The receptor comes from a woman aged 25 to 39 with Graves' hyperthyroidism. Sequenced: blood.

CDR3 coding DNA: TGCGCCAGCAGCTTGGTCAACGGGGAGCTGTTTTTT. Its translation: CASSLVNGELFF. This chain uses TRBV5-1 with TRBJ2-2; D is undetermined. This CDR3 has 12 residues. The V and J ends lost 0 bases and 7 bases respectively, with 4 bases between them. Germline V CDR1 and CDR2: SGHRS, YFSETQ.